This TCR beta chain is from a study of cytomegalovirus exposure and HLA in healthy donors. Study-level findings and limits: Reportedly, TCR beta sequences accurately predicted HLA-A and HLA-B alleles in most subjects. Other equally common chains were less clonally expanded than HLA-associated TCR beta chains, a later analysis showed.

Deletions cut 6 bases from V and 2 bases from J, with 13 bases between. This CDR3 has 14 residues. From germline, CDR1 is SQVTM and CDR2 ANQGSEA. Remarks on this clone: What it binds is not known.

Vbeta (60) and Jbeta (13) primers were used in the PCR. Original handling: About 10 million of 70 million to 80 million unique TCR beta chains were shared, per a later count. The table came from immunoSEQ multiplex PCR; TCRdb's copy has only in-frame clones and leaves some out. D and trimming were read from the DNA, whereas the V and J calls and clone size are those reported in that table. The table includes a few hundred thousand clones, 75% to 85% detected once. This sequence originates from a girl between 10 and 17 years old in good health and CMV-seronegative. The specimen sequenced was PBMCs. The V gene is TRBV29-1, the J gene TRBJ1-4; maybe TRBD1 (6 bases). The CDR3: CSVRRGQTNEKLFF. CDR3 sequence (DNA): TGCAGCGTCCGAAGAGGACAGACTAATGAAAAACTGTTTTTT.